A single sample gave rise to the 11 T cell receptor beta chains below, sequenced in a study of T cells in Graves' hyperthyroidism and ophthalmopathy. Amplified TCR beta CDR3 regions came from RNA transcripts. The TCR CDR3 first-round RT-PCR relied on the HTBI primer set. TCRdb fed the multiplex PCR reads into MiXCR, producing one record per CDR3 protein. The sample records about 350,000 distinct CDR3 sequences, approximately 13% being singletons. The sequencing input was blood. The receptors shown here come from a woman younger than 45 with Graves' hyperthyroidism.

In its sample, this clonotype was seen many times. The V gene is TRBV4-3, the J gene TRBJ2-3; 8 positions agree with TRBD2. The length of the CDR3 is 16 residues. J gave up 0 bases and V 1 base, and 3 bases lay outside the gene matches. The germline V gene has CDR1 LGHNA and CDR2 YSLEER. This CDR3 is CASSQASGGSTDTQYF. CDR3 nucleotides: TGCGCCAGCAGCCAAGCGTCGGGAGGGAGCACAGATACGCAGTATTTT.

V usage is TRBV9 and J usage is TRBJ2-2, with 8 bases identical to TRBD1. Germline CDR1 SGDLS, CDR2 YYNGEE. The CDR3 spans 18 residues. Trimming cost V 4 bases and J 5 bases; bases outside gene matches: 16. CDR3 protein: CASSLQQLDRGNTGELFF. In DNA, the CDR3 is TGTGCCAGCAGCTTACAACAGCTCGACAGGGGTAATACCGGGGAGCTGTTTTTT.

The rearrangement links TRBV19 to TRBJ2-1; 8 nucleotides match TRBD2. Unmatched junction bases numbered 4, after V lost 3 bases and J lost 6 bases. From germline, CDR1 is LNHDA and CDR2 SQIVND (reference sequence). This CDR3 region has 14 residues. The CDR3 nucleotides read TGTGCCAGTAGTATTTACGGGAGGGGCAATGAGCAGTTCTTC. The encoded protein is CASSIYGRGNEQFF.

The sample holds many counts of this clonotype. This sequence joins TRBV15 and TRBJ2-4, with D possibly matching TRBD2 (7 bases). Deletions cut 0 bases from V and 5 bases from J, with 14 bases between. This CDR3 spans 16 amino acids. Germline V gene lookup returns CDR1 LNHNV and CDR2 YYDKDF (reference sequence). The CDR3 is CATSRDFRGAQNIQYF. In DNA form, the CDR3 reads TGTGCCACCAGCAGAGATTTCCGGGGGGCCCAAAACATTCAGTACTTC.

This clonotype showed up many times. The V and J genes are TRBV11-2 and TRBJ2-1; TRBD2 aligns across 9 bases. CDR1 is SGHAT and CDR2 is FQNNGV in the germline V gene. The J segment lost 5 bases and the V segment lost 3 bases, leaving 5 bases of the junction unmatched. The CDR3 runs to 15 residues. The CDR3 DNA reads as TGTGCCAGCAGCTTGCTGGGACTAGCTCACAATGAGCAGTTCTTC. Amino acid sequence: CASSLLGLAHNEQFF.

This clonotype was recorded many times. This chain connects TRBV2 to TRBJ1-5, with TRBD1 matching over 10 bases. This CDR3 spans 15 amino acids. V lost 5 bases, J lost 1 base, and 2 bases stayed unmatched. CDR1 and CDR2 from the germline V gene are SNHLY and FYNNEI. The CDR3 nucleotides are TGTGCCAGCAGTTGGGACAGGGGAAGCAATCAGCCCCAGCATTTT. This codes for CASSWDRGSNQPQHF. Looking up the rest from reference TRBV2 and TRBJ1-5 gives the full variable domain: EPEVTQTPSHQVTQMGQEVILRCVPISNHLYFYWYRQILGQKVEFLVSFYNNEISEKSEIFDDQFSVERPDGSNFTLKIRSTKLEDSAMYFCASSWDRGSNQPQHFGDGTRLSIL.

There are many counts of this clonotype. The chain links TRBV7-8 to TRBJ2-1, with TRBD2 matching 9 bases. Germline V gene data show CDR1 as SGHVS and CDR2 as FQNEAQ. The CDR3 consists of 16 residues. J gave up 9 bases and V 4 bases, and 13 bases lay outside the gene matches. CDR3 nucleotide sequence: TGTGCCAGCAGCTACGCTACCGGGACTAGCCGGGGTGAGCAGTTCTTC. Amino acid sequence: CASSYATGTSRGEQFF.

DNA for the CDR3: TGTGCCAGCAGTTTGAGGGGCTTTAAGGGGGACACCATATATTTT. Amino acids: CASSLRGFKGDTIYF. V usage is TRBV27 and J usage is TRBJ1-3; possible D gene TRBD1, 6 bases. CDR3 length: 15 amino acids. The V gene lost 3 bases and the J gene lost 8 bases, with 17 bases spanning the gap. The germline gives CDR1 MNHEY, CDR2 SMNVEV (reference sequence).

This clonotype was detected ten times or more. This sequence joins TRBV20-1 and TRBJ2-2; D gene uncertain. Trimming shortened V by 6 bases and J by 1 base, and 12 bases separated the two germline ends. This CDR3 has 14 amino acids. The germline gives CDR1 DFQATT, CDR2 SNEGSKA (reference sequence). DNA of the CDR3: TGCAGTGCCCCTACCGGCAAGAACACCGGGGAGCTGTTTTTT. Amino acids: CSAPTGKNTGELFF.

With respect to this clonotype: One junction end does not reproduce the germline sequence, and a read error may be involved. V usage is TRBV12-3 or TRBV12-4 and J usage is TRBJ1-5; D remains unclear. The CDR3 runs 12 residues. The CDR3, as DNA: TGTACCAGCAGTCGGGTAGAGGGGCCCCAGCATTTT. Translation gives CTSSRVEGPQHF.

This clonotype was recorded at least ten times. The J gene is TRBJ2-7, the V gene TRBV12-3 or TRBV12-4, with D possibly TRBD1 on 5 matching bases. V dropped 1 base and J dropped 4 bases, with 11 bases sitting between them. The CDR3 has 14 residues. CDR3 coding DNA: TGTGCCAGCAGTTTAGGACAGCTAAGGTACGAGCAGTACTTC. It codes for CASSLGQLRYEQYF.